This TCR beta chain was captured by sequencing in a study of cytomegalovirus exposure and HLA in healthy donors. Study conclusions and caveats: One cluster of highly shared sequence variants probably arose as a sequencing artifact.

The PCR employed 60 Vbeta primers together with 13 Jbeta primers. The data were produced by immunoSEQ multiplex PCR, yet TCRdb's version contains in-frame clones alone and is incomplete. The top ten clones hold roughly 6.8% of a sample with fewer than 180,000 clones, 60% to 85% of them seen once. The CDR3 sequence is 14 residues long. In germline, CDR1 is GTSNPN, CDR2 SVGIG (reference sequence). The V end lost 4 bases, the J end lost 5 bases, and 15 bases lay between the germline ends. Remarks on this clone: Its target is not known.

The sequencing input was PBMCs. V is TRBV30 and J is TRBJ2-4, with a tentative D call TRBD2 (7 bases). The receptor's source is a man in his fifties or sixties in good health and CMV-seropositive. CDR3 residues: CAWMVVGGQNIQYF. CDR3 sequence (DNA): TGTGCCTGGATGGTTGTCGGGGGGCAAAACATTCAGTACTTC.